This T cell receptor (beta chain) was sequenced for a study of CD8 T cells in ankylosing spondylitis. This CDR3 region has 14 residues. V was cut by 3 bases and J by 3 bases, with 8 bases left in between. In this sample, this clonotype turned up many times. Scientists made TCR beta libraries using quantitative 5'-RACE with molecular barcodes. TCRdb analysed the 5' RACE reads with MiXCR anew, one entry per CDR3 protein. The table includes some 240,000 distinct CDR3 sequences, over 8.5% detected once. The clonotype comes from a male donor with ankylosing spondylitis or in good health (not recorded which). The V and J genes are TRBV12-3 or TRBV12-4 and TRBJ1-4; unclear D gene. Material for sequencing was blood, either unsorted or a sorted T cell fraction (not recorded which). The CDR3 region is CASSLRQSNEKLFF. The CDR3 DNA reads as TGTGCCAGCAGTTTGAGGCAGTCTAATGAAAAACTGTTTTTT.